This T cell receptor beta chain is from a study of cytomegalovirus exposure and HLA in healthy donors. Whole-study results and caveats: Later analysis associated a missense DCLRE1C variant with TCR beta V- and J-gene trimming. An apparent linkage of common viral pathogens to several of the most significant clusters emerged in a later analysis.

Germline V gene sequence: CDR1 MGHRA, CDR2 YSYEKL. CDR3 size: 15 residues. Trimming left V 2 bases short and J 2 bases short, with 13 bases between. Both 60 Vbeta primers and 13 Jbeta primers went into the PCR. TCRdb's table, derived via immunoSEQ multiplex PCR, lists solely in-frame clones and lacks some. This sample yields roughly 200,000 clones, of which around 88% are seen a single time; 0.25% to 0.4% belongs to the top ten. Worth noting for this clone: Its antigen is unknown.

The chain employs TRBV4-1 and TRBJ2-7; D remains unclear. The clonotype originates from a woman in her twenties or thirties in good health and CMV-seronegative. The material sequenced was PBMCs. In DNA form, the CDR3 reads TGCGCCAGCAGCCAAACCCCCTACGAAACCTACGAGCAGTACTTC. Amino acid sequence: CASSQTPYETYEQYF.